This is a list of T cell receptor beta chains from one sample in a study of T cells in Graves' hyperthyroidism and ophthalmopathy. TCRdb itself ran the multiplex PCR reads through MiXCR, one entry per CDR3 protein. The data hold about 460,000 distinct CDR3 sequences, with approximately 23% observed a single time. The sample comprised blood. Every receptor here comes from a woman in her 70s with Graves' ophthalmopathy. CDR3s include the opening cysteine and the closing phenylalanine or tryptophan. Each record gives: clone size, V gene, D gene, CDR3 length, J gene, CDR3 DNA, CDR3 protein. A D gene is named only where the DNA matches it firmly. The size entry is marked missing in some rows and otherwise reads once, few, many or a size class.

clone_size: few
v_call: TRBV6-2/TRBV6-3
d_call: .
cdr3_length: 15
j_call: TRBJ2-5
cdr3_nt: TGTGCCAGCAGCCGAGGACGGACCTGGGGAGAGACCCAGTACTTC
cdr3_aa: CASSRGRTWGETQYF

clone_size: few
v_call: TRBV5-1
d_call: TRBD1
cdr3_length: 14
j_call: TRBJ1-3
cdr3_nt: TGCGCCAGCAGCCAGGACAGGGCTGGAAACACCATATATTTT
cdr3_aa: CASSQDRAGNTIYF

clone_size: many
v_call: TRBV2
d_call: TRBD1
cdr3_length: 15
j_call: TRBJ1-2
cdr3_nt: TGTGCCAGCAGGGAACAGGGGGTTCGGAGTCGTGGCTACACCTTC
cdr3_aa: CASREQGVRSRGYTF

clone_size: few
v_call: TRBV4-1
d_call: .
cdr3_length: 16
j_call: TRBJ1-1
cdr3_nt: TGCGCCAGCAGCCAAGATAACAGCGGGGGAGGCACTGAAGCTTTCTTT
cdr3_aa: CASSQDNSGGGTEAFF

clone_size: few
v_call: TRBV10-3
d_call: .
cdr3_length: 16
j_call: TRBJ2-6
cdr3_nt: TGTGCCATCAGTGAGATGGGCGGGGCTGGGGCCAACGTCCTGACTTTC
cdr3_aa: CAISEMGGAGANVLTF

clone_size: .
v_call: TRBV28
d_call: .
cdr3_length: 18
j_call: TRBJ2-3
cdr3_nt: TGTGCCAGCAGCCATGGGGCAGTTTGGGGGTCTAGCACAGATACGCAGTATTTT
cdr3_aa: CASSHGAVWGSSTDTQYF

clone_size: few
v_call: TRBV11-2
d_call: TRBD1
cdr3_length: 15
j_call: TRBJ1-2
cdr3_nt: TGTGCCAGCAGCTCCCAGGCATCTCAGGGGGTAGGCTACACCTTC
cdr3_aa: CASSSQASQGVGYTF

clone_size: few
v_call: TRBV6-1
d_call: TRBD1
cdr3_length: 13
j_call: TRBJ1-6
cdr3_nt: TGTGCCAGTCTCCGACAGGGTTATTCACCCCTCCACTTT
cdr3_aa: CASLRQGYSPLHF

clone_size: many
v_call: TRBV11-3
d_call: .
cdr3_length: 16
j_call: TRBJ2-2
cdr3_nt: TGTGCCAGCAGCTTAGATCGGCCAGGGAACACCGGGGAGCTGTTTTTT
cdr3_aa: CASSLDRPGNTGELFF

clone_size: few
v_call: TRBV7-2
d_call: .
cdr3_length: 14
j_call: TRBJ1-1
cdr3_nt: TGTGCCAGCAGCCCAGCAAGTGGGGGCACTGAAGCTTTCTTT
cdr3_aa: CASSPASGGTEAFF

clone_size: .
v_call: TRBV5-1
d_call: .
cdr3_length: 12
j_call: TRBJ1-2
cdr3_nt: TGCGCCAGCAGCTTGATGGACTATGGCTACACCTTC
cdr3_aa: CASSLMDYGYTF

clone_size: many
v_call: TRBV20-1
d_call: TRBD2
cdr3_length: 16
j_call: TRBJ2-7
cdr3_nt: TGCAGTGCTAGAGATAGTGGCGGGAGGGTCTCCTACGAGCAGTACTTC
cdr3_aa: CSARDSGGRVSYEQYF

clone_size: many
v_call: TRBV20-1
d_call: TRBD1
cdr3_length: 15
j_call: TRBJ1-1
cdr3_nt: TGCAGTGCCAGACGGGACAGCCTATCCCACACTGAAGCTTTCTTT
cdr3_aa: CSARRDSLSHTEAFF

clone_size: few
v_call: TRBV3-1
d_call: .
cdr3_length: 15
j_call: TRBJ1-6
cdr3_nt: TGTGCCAGCAGCCAAGGTCGGGCGGGGGGTTCACCCCTCCACTTT
cdr3_aa: CASSQGRAGGSPLHF

clone_size: .
v_call: TRBV10-2
d_call: .
cdr3_length: 16
j_call: TRBJ2-3
cdr3_nt: TGCGCCAGCAGTGAGTCTTCAGGGGTAGGCACAGATACGCAGTATTTT
cdr3_aa: CASSESSGVGTDTQYF

clone_size: .
v_call: TRBV20-1
d_call: .
cdr3_length: 14
j_call: TRBJ2-2
cdr3_nt: TGCAGTGCCGCTGCCGGGGGATGGACCGGGGAGCTGTTTTTT
cdr3_aa: CSAAAGGWTGELFF

clone_size: few
v_call: TRBV20-1
d_call: TRBD2
cdr3_length: 14
j_call: TRBJ2-7
cdr3_nt: TGCAGTGTGAAGACGGGACTAGCGGGAGATGAGCAGTACTTC
cdr3_aa: CSVKTGLAGDEQYF

clone_size: many
v_call: TRBV3-1
d_call: .
cdr3_length: 14
j_call: TRBJ1-1
cdr3_nt: TGTGCCAGCAGCCGCCGGCAGGCGAACACTGAAGCTTTCTTT
cdr3_aa: CASSRRQANTEAFF

clone_size: few
v_call: TRBV5-1
d_call: .
cdr3_length: 15
j_call: TRBJ2-7
cdr3_nt: TGCGCCAGCAGCTTAGGTGGCAGGGGTGCCTACGAGCAGTACTTC
cdr3_aa: CASSLGGRGAYEQYF

clone_size: .
v_call: TRBV20-1
d_call: .
cdr3_length: 14
j_call: TRBJ1-3
cdr3_nt: TGCAGTGCTAGAGACGCCAAGGCTGGAAACACCATATATTTT
cdr3_aa: CSARDAKAGNTIYF

clone_size: .
v_call: TRBV4-3
d_call: .
cdr3_length: 15
j_call: TRBJ1-3
cdr3_nt: TGCGCCAGCAGCCAATTTATCCCCTCTGGAAACACCATATATTTT
cdr3_aa: CASSQFIPSGNTIYF

clone_size: many
v_call: TRBV28
d_call: .
cdr3_length: 14
j_call: TRBJ2-5
cdr3_nt: TGTGCCAGCAGCTCACCAGGGGAGCGGGAGACCCAGTACTTC
cdr3_aa: CASSSPGERETQYF

clone_size: many
v_call: TRBV5-1
d_call: TRBD1
cdr3_length: 14
j_call: TRBJ1-3
cdr3_nt: TGTGCCAGCAGTCTCGGACAGGGGGGAAACACCATATATTTT
cdr3_aa: CASSLGQGGNTIYF

clone_size: .
v_call: TRBV6-2/TRBV6-3
d_call: .
cdr3_length: 11
j_call: TRBJ1-1
cdr3_nt: TGTGTCAGCAGAGGACAGCGTGAAGCTTTCTTT
cdr3_aa: CVSRGQREAFF

clone_size: few
v_call: TRBV20-1
d_call: .
cdr3_length: 13
j_call: TRBJ1-5
cdr3_nt: TGCAGTGCTTCCGGGACAATTAATCAGCCCCAGCATTTT
cdr3_aa: CSASGTINQPQHF

clone_size: .
v_call: TRBV24-1
d_call: TRBD2
cdr3_length: 15
j_call: TRBJ2-1
cdr3_nt: TGTGCCACCTCGGGAGGGCAGGGTACCTACAATGAGCAGTTCTTC
cdr3_aa: CATSGGQGTYNEQFF

clone_size: .
v_call: TRBV11-2
d_call: .
cdr3_length: 13
j_call: TRBJ2-1
cdr3_nt: TGTGCCAGCAGCGTGACAGGAATCAGTGAGCAGTTCTTC
cdr3_aa: CASSVTGISEQFF

clone_size: many
v_call: TRBV2
d_call: .
cdr3_length: 12
j_call: TRBJ1-4
cdr3_nt: TGTGCCAGCAGTGGGACCGATGAAAAACTGTTTTTT
cdr3_aa: CASSGTDEKLFF

clone_size: .
v_call: TRBV12-3/TRBV12-4
d_call: TRBD2
cdr3_length: 16
j_call: TRBJ2-1
cdr3_nt: TGTGCCAGCAGCTTACGACTAGCGGGAGGGTACAATGAGCAGTTCTTC
cdr3_aa: CASSLRLAGGYNEQFF

clone_size: many
v_call: TRBV5-4
d_call: .
cdr3_length: 14
j_call: TRBJ1-1
cdr3_nt: TGCGCCAGCAGCTTGGAGGCACTGAACACTGAAGCTTTCTTT
cdr3_aa: CASSLEALNTEAFF

clone_size: many
v_call: TRBV5-4
d_call: .
cdr3_length: 13
j_call: TRBJ2-3
cdr3_nt: TGTGCCAGCAGCTTGGCCTCCACAGATACGCAGTATTTT
cdr3_aa: CASSLASTDTQYF

clone_size: .
v_call: TRBV20-1
d_call: .
cdr3_length: 15
j_call: TRBJ1-1
cdr3_nt: TGCAGTGCTAGCGCCCCGACGGGGGGGGGAACTGAAGCTTTCTTT
cdr3_aa: CSASAPTGGGTEAFF

clone_size: .
v_call: TRBV19
d_call: TRBD1
cdr3_length: 17
j_call: TRBJ1-5
cdr3_nt: TGTGCCAGTAGAACAACAGGGGGCACTTATAGCAATCAGCCCCAGCATTTT
cdr3_aa: CASRTTGGTYSNQPQHF

clone_size: many
v_call: TRBV2
d_call: .
cdr3_length: 14
j_call: TRBJ2-5
cdr3_nt: TGTGCCAGCAGTCTGGACAGATCCCAAGAGACCCAGTACTTC
cdr3_aa: CASSLDRSQETQYF

clone_size: once
v_call: TRBV5-6
d_call: .
cdr3_length: 13
j_call: TRBJ1-2
cdr3_nt: TGTGCCAGCCTCTTGGATCCCCGCGGTGGCTACACCTTC
cdr3_aa: CASLLDPRGGYTF

clone_size: .
v_call: TRBV3-1
d_call: TRBD1
cdr3_length: 18
j_call: TRBJ2-7
cdr3_nt: TGTGCCAGCAGCCAAGATCCTGCAGGGGGACAAACTACCTACGAGCAGTACTTC
cdr3_aa: CASSQDPAGGQTTYEQYF

clone_size: few
v_call: TRBV7-2
d_call: TRBD1
cdr3_length: 14
j_call: TRBJ2-7
cdr3_nt: TGTGCCAGCCACACAGGGGAAATGTCCTACGAGCAGTACTTC
cdr3_aa: CASHTGEMSYEQYF

clone_size: few
v_call: TRBV11-2
d_call: .
cdr3_length: 15
j_call: TRBJ2-5
cdr3_nt: TGTGCCAGCAGCTTAGGGGACTCGGGGAGGGAGACCCAGTACTTC
cdr3_aa: CASSLGDSGRETQYF

clone_size: .
v_call: TRBV20-1
d_call: TRBD2
cdr3_length: 16
j_call: TRBJ2-3
cdr3_nt: TGCAGTGCTAGACGGACTAGCGGTACCTTATCAGATACGCAGTATTTT
cdr3_aa: CSARRTSGTLSDTQYF

clone_size: few
v_call: TRBV2
d_call: .
cdr3_length: 15
j_call: TRBJ2-2
cdr3_nt: TGTGCCAGCAGTGTCCGGCAGGGTAACACCGGGGAGCTGTTTTTT
cdr3_aa: CASSVRQGNTGELFF

clone_size: many
v_call: TRBV12-3/TRBV12-4
d_call: .
cdr3_length: 16
j_call: TRBJ1-5
cdr3_nt: TGTGCCAGCAGTCCCGGACAGAGAATGGGCAATCAGCCCCAGCATTTT
cdr3_aa: CASSPGQRMGNQPQHF

clone_size: few
v_call: TRBV7-3
d_call: .
cdr3_length: 15
j_call: TRBJ2-2
cdr3_nt: TGTGCCAGCAGCTTAACACGACAGGACACCGGGGAGCTGTTTTTT
cdr3_aa: CASSLTRQDTGELFF

clone_size: .
v_call: TRBV7-6
d_call: .
cdr3_length: 15
j_call: TRBJ1-2
cdr3_nt: TGTGCCAGCAGCTTAGAGGAGGGCCTGGACTATGGCTACACCTTC
cdr3_aa: CASSLEEGLDYGYTF

clone_size: many
v_call: TRBV5-6
d_call: .
cdr3_length: 11
j_call: TRBJ2-5
cdr3_nt: TGTGCCAGCAGCTTCGGCGGCCCCCAGTACTTC
cdr3_aa: CASSFGGPQYF

clone_size: few
v_call: TRBV7-2
d_call: .
cdr3_length: 15
j_call: TRBJ1-1
cdr3_nt: TGTGCCAGCAGCTTAGCTCCGGAGCTCGGTGGTGAAGCTTTCTTT
cdr3_aa: CASSLAPELGGEAFF

clone_size: .
v_call: TRBV30
d_call: .
cdr3_length: 14
j_call: TRBJ2-7
cdr3_nt: TGTGCCTGGGTACCGAGGGACCGCTCCTACGAGCAGTACTTC
cdr3_aa: CAWVPRDRSYEQYF

clone_size: .
v_call: TRBV30
d_call: .
cdr3_length: 13
j_call: TRBJ2-1
cdr3_nt: TGTGCCTGGAGCGGGCAGGTTGCCGATGAGCAGTTCTTC
cdr3_aa: CAWSGQVADEQFF

clone_size: few
v_call: TRBV19
d_call: .
cdr3_length: 17
j_call: TRBJ2-2
cdr3_nt: TGTGCCAGTAGTATCCCCCGGACAGCCGCGAACACCGGGGAGCTGTTTTTT
cdr3_aa: CASSIPRTAANTGELFF

clone_size: .
v_call: TRBV30
d_call: .
cdr3_length: 14
j_call: TRBJ2-7
cdr3_nt: TGTGCCTGGAGTGTAGACAGGTCGAGTGTCGAGCAGTACTTC
cdr3_aa: CAWSVDRSSVEQYF

clone_size: .
v_call: TRBV7-2
d_call: .
cdr3_length: 13
j_call: TRBJ2-7
cdr3_nt: TGTGCCAGCAGCCTGGGCGAGGCCTACGAGCAGTACTTC
cdr3_aa: CASSLGEAYEQYF

clone_size: .
v_call: TRBV7-2
d_call: TRBD2
cdr3_length: 18
j_call: TRBJ2-3
cdr3_nt: TGTGCCAGCCGAGGGGGGACTAGCGGGAGGGCCTCGCCAGATACGCAGTATTTT
cdr3_aa: CASRGGTSGRASPDTQYF

clone_size: many
v_call: TRBV2
d_call: TRBD1
cdr3_length: 14
j_call: TRBJ1-2
cdr3_nt: TGTGCCAGCACCCAGGGGGCGGCGGGCTATGGCTACACCTTC
cdr3_aa: CASTQGAAGYGYTF

clone_size: few
v_call: TRBV19
d_call: .
cdr3_length: 15
j_call: TRBJ1-4
cdr3_nt: TGTGCCAGTAGTCTACGGGGGTCTAATAATGAAAAACTGTTTTTT
cdr3_aa: CASSLRGSNNEKLFF

clone_size: .
v_call: TRBV30
d_call: .
cdr3_length: 13
j_call: TRBJ1-1
cdr3_nt: TGTGCCCGGAACTGGGGGGTAAACACTGAAGCTTTCTTT
cdr3_aa: CARNWGVNTEAFF

clone_size: few
v_call: TRBV12-3/TRBV12-4
d_call: .
cdr3_length: 11
j_call: TRBJ1-2
cdr3_nt: TGTGCCAGCAGTTTGAGGGATGGCTACACCTTC
cdr3_aa: CASSLRDGYTF